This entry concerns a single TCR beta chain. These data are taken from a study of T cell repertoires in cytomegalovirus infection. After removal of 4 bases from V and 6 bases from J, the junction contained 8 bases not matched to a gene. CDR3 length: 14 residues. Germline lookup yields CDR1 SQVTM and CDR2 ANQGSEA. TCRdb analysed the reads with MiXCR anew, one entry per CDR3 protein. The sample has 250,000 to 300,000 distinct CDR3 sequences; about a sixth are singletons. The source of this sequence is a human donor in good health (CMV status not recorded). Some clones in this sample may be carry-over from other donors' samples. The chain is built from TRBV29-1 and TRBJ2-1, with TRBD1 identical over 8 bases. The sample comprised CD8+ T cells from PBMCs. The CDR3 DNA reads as TGCAGCGTTGGGCGGACAGGGTATTTCAATGAGCAGTTCTTC. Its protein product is CSVGRTGYFNEQFF.